Shown below are 27 T cell receptor beta chains from a single sample sequenced in a study of blood T cells in healthy people across ages. It was with a sample-barcoded 5' primer and a J-beta primer mix that a second PCR of roughly 7 to 12 cycles was run. MiXCR, applied by TCRdb to the 5' RACE reads, yields one record per CDR3 protein. The repertoire holds 550,000 to 750,000 distinct CDR3 sequences, with around 20% as singletons. Sequencing was carried out using blood. The origin of the receptors is a man in his 70s in good health.

This clonotype has more than one count but fewer than ten. The gene calls are TRBV12-3 or TRBV12-4 and TRBJ2-1, with 10 bases aligning to TRBD2. V was clipped by 4 bases and J by 9 bases; unmatched bases: 3. The CDR3 covers 13 residues. The CDR3 coding sequence is TGTGCCAGCAGTTGGCTAGCGGGAGTTGAGCAGTTCTTC. Amino acid sequence: CASSWLAGVEQFF.

The V and J genes are TRBV27 and TRBJ2-1; 9 nucleotides line up with TRBD1. This CDR3 contains 14 residues. Germline lookup yields CDR1 MNHEY and CDR2 SMNVEV (reference sequence). The V segment lost 10 bases and the J segment 7 bases; nucleotides outside the gene matches: 11. CDR3 nucleotide sequence: TGTGCCACCCGGGACAGGGTTAGCTATAATGAGCAGTTCTTC. It encodes CATRDRVSYNEQFF.

This clonotype was counted only a few times. This chain links TRBV3-1 with TRBJ1-1, with D possibly matching TRBD1 (5 bases). The CDR3 covers 13 residues. Germline V CDR1 and CDR2: LGHDT, YNNKEL (reference sequence). Trimming stripped 4 bases from V and 4 bases from J, with 10 bases between. CDR3 bases: TGTGCCAGCAGCCGTACCAGGGCCACTGAAGCTTTCTTT. Its protein is CASSRTRATEAFF.

Only one count was recorded for this clonotype. The chain recombines TRBV20-1 with TRBJ1-2, with D perhaps TRBD1 (5 bases). V lost 3 bases and J lost 8, with 13 bases in between. CDR3 length: 12 amino acids. CDR1 is DFQATT and CDR2 is SNEGSKA in the germline V gene (reference sequence). This CDR3 reads CSARDTFYGYTF. In nucleotides, the CDR3 is TGCAGTGCTAGGGACACCTTCTACGGCTACACCTTC.

The chain joins TRBV4-3 to TRBJ2-5; weak D call: TRBD2 (6 bases). Germline assignment: CDR1 LGHNA and CDR2 YSLEER. The CDR3 is 14 amino acids. V lost 5 bases to trimming and J lost 5 bases, with 15 bases between them. CDR3 protein: CASSERGSSETQYF. In nucleotides, the CDR3 is TGCGCCAGCAGCGAACGGGGGTCATCTGAGACCCAGTACTTC.

V and J are TRBV11-2 and TRBJ2-3; 8 bases agree with TRBD2. J was trimmed by 3 bases and V by 2 bases; bases with no gene match: 4. From germline, CDR1 is SGHAT and CDR2 FQNNGV. This CDR3 has 15 amino acids. CDR3 protein: CASSLQRGRTDTQYF. The CDR3 DNA reads TGTGCCAGCAGCTTACAGCGGGGGAGAACAGATACGCAGTATTTT.

V usage is TRBV7-8 and J usage is TRBJ2-5, with D uncertain. Germline CDR1 and CDR2: SGHVS and FQNEAQ. The germline V and J ends were trimmed by 2 bases and 1 base, with 8 bases remaining between them. The CDR3 has 14 residues. CDR3 nucleotides: TGTGCCAGCAGCTTACGGAGAACCCAAGAGACCCAGTACTTC. Its translation: CASSLRRTQETQYF.

The gene calls are TRBV9 and TRBJ1-1, with TRBD1 as a possible D gene (6 bases). Per germline, CDR1 SGDLS and CDR2 YYNGEE. The CDR3 has 13 residues. The ends were cut back, 4 bases at V and 3 bases at J, with 10 bases in the middle. The DNA for the CDR3 is TGTGCCAGCAGCCAAGCAGGGGACACTGAAGCTTTCTTT. It specifies CASSQAGDTEAFF. The full variable domain, rest sourced from reference TRBV9 and TRBJ1-1, is DSGVTQTPKHLITATGQRVTLRCSPRSGDLSVYWYQQSLDQGLQFLIQYYNGEERAKGNILERFSAQQFPDLHSELNLSSLELGDSALYFCASSQAGDTEAFFGQGTRLTVV.

This clonotype was recorded at least ten times. V and J are TRBV27 and TRBJ1-2; D unclear. Germline V gives CDR1 MNHEY, CDR2 SMNVEV (reference sequence). This CDR3 is 12 amino acids long. V dropped 6 bases and J dropped 4 bases, with 9 bases sitting between them. The CDR3 DNA follows: TGTGCCAGCAGAGGCGCCTTCTATGGCTACACCTTC. Translating it yields CASRGAFYGYTF.

This rearrangement joins TRBV19 to TRBJ1-4; TRBD1 matches 10 bases. The CDR3 runs 17 residues. The germline V gene has CDR1 LNHDA and CDR2 SQIVND (reference sequence). With 6 bases clipped from V and 0 bases from J, the junction kept 7 bases outside the gene matches. The CDR3 is CASRPTGQGSTNEKLFF. Written as DNA, the CDR3 is TGTGCCAGTAGACCGACGGGACAGGGGTCAACTAATGAAAAACTGTTTTTT. Looking up the rest from reference TRBV19 and TRBJ1-4 gives the full variable domain: DGGITQSPKYLFRKEGQNVTLSCEQNLNHDAMYWYRQDPGQGLRLIYYSQIVNDFQKGDIAEGYSVSREKKESFPLTVTSAQKNPTAFYLCASRPTGQGSTNEKLFFGSGTQLSVL.

V usage is TRBV13 and J usage is TRBJ2-5; 12 positions match TRBD2. With the DNA end fitting TRBJ2-7 better, the J assignment may be wrong. Germline CDR1 and CDR2: PRHDT and FYEKMQ (reference sequence). The CDR3 runs to 15 residues. CDR3 sequence (DNA): TGTGCCAGCAGCCCCCGGACTAGCGGGAACCACGAGCAGTACTTC. Its protein is CASSPRTSGNHEQYF.

This chain joins TRBV18 and TRBJ2-5, with D maybe TRBD2 (5 bases). The DNA end is more similar to TRBJ2-1, so the J call may be wrong. Germline V lookup: CDR1 KGHSH, CDR2 LQKENI. The CDR3 contains 16 residues. The CDR3 here is CASSPPHRETSNEQFF. As DNA, the CDR3 is TGTGCCAGCTCACCGCCCCATAGGGAAACTAGCAATGAGCAGTTCTTC.

This rearrangement joins TRBV18 to TRBJ2-6; tentatively, D is TRBD1 or TRBD2 (5 bases each). Per the germline V gene, CDR1 is KGHSH and CDR2 is LQKENI. Trimming stripped 4 bases from V and 0 bases from J, with 19 bases between. The CDR3 is 19 amino acids. This CDR3 is CASSLTLGAADSGANVLTF. CDR3 DNA sequence: TGTGCCAGCTCACTGACTCTCGGGGCAGCCGACTCTGGGGCCAACGTCCTGACTTTC.

This clonotype was seen a few times. The rearrangement uses TRBV20-1 and TRBJ2-5; D perhaps matches TRBD1 (5 bases). The CDR3 runs to 15 residues. The V gene lost 0 bases and the J gene lost 8 bases, with 19 bases spanning the gap. CDR1 is DFQATT, CDR2 SNEGSKA, per germline (reference sequence). This CDR3 reads CSARDQGMASETQYF. CDR3 bases: TGCAGTGCTAGAGATCAGGGCATGGCCTCCGAAACCCAGTACTTC.

In the case of this clonotype: The junction departs from germline at one end; a sequencing error may be responsible. V usage is TRBV7-7 and J usage is TRBJ2-2; D call uncertain. This CDR3 region has 13 residues. Germline V gene lookup returns CDR1 SSHAT and CDR2 FNYEAQ (reference sequence). CDR3 DNA sequence: TGTGCTAGCAACTTCGACCTAACCGGGGAGCTGTTTTTT. As protein: CASNFDLTGELFF.

This clonotype has just a few counts. The chain carries TRBV10-3 and TRBJ1-1; unclear D gene. The CDR3 spans 15 residues. The V gene's germline CDR1 is ENHRY and CDR2 SYGVKD. V lost 8 bases, J lost 2 bases, and 18 bases lay in between. The CDR3 protein is CAIASPARENTEAFF. CDR3 nucleotide sequence: TGTGCCATCGCAAGTCCAGCTAGGGAAAACACTGAAGCTTTCTTT.

V usage is TRBV7-9 and J usage is TRBJ1-1; D not certain. The CDR3 runs to 13 residues. In germline, CDR1 is SEHNR, CDR2 FQNEAQ (reference sequence). V shed 5 bases and J shed 4 bases, with 11 bases lying between them. For the CDR3, the DNA is TGTGCCAGCAGCGCAAATCCTAGCACTGAAGCTTTCTTT. Its protein is CASSANPSTEAFF.

Only a few counts were recorded for this clonotype. The V and J genes are TRBV4-2 and TRBJ2-6, with D perhaps matching TRBD1 or TRBD2 (5 bases each). Germline loops: CDR1 LGHNA, CDR2 YNFKEQ. This CDR3 comprises 17 residues. Trimming stripped 0 bases from V and 4 bases from J, with 13 bases between. In nucleotides, the CDR3 is TGTGCCAGCAGCCAAGAGAGGGACGGGCCCGGGGCCAACGTCCTGACTTTC. Its translation: CASSQERDGPGANVLTF.

The rearrangement joins TRBV6-1 to TRBJ1-2, with a possible D match to TRBD1 (6 bases). Germline CDR1 MNHNS, CDR2 SASEGT. V was trimmed by 3 bases and J by 5 bases, leaving 16 bases between them. The CDR3 is 15 residues long. As DNA, the CDR3 is TGTGCCAGCAGTGACGCTGGACAGCCCAGATATGGCTACACCTTC. Protein product: CASSDAGQPRYGYTF.

This clonotype was seen only a few times. V gene TRBV7-2 combines with J gene TRBJ2-1, with D possibly TRBD2 on 6 matching bases. TRBJ2-7 explains the end of the DNA better; the J call may be wrong. CDR1 and CDR2 from the germline V gene are SGHTA and FQGNSA. This CDR3 contains 14 residues. The CDR3 nucleotides read TGTGCCAGCAGCCCTAATAGCGGCCTCTACGAGCAGTACTTC. This translates into CASSPNSGLYEQYF.

The rearrangement joins TRBV5-1 to TRBJ2-3, with D possibly being TRBD1 (6 bases). From germline, CDR1 is SGHRS and CDR2 YFSETQ. This CDR3 has 14 residues. The V gene lost 4 bases and the J gene lost 2 bases, with 11 bases spanning the gap. The CDR3 DNA follows: TGCGCCAGCAGCCATGGACAGCTCACAGATACGCAGTATTTT. Amino acids: CASSHGQLTDTQYF.

This clonotype was seen many times. The rearrangement joins TRBV20-1 to TRBJ2-3; no definite D call. The CDR3 runs to 11 residues. Looked up from germline, CDR1 is DFQATT and CDR2 is SNEGSKA (reference sequence). Trimming pared 6 bases from V and 1 base from J, leaving 5 bases between. The CDR3 is CSADGTDTQYF. The DNA for the CDR3 is TGCAGTGCCGACGGCACAGATACGCAGTATTTT.

Regarding this clonotype: This is likely a read error, given that the CDR3 carries no conserved phenylalanine or tryptophan at its end. J is TRBJ2-1 and V is TRBV5-4, with unresolved D. V dropped 0 bases and J dropped 4 bases, with 5 bases sitting between them. The CDR3 is 13 residues long. The V gene's germline CDR1 is SGHNT and CDR2 YYREEE (reference sequence). The CDR3 sequence: CASSLEEYNEQFL. The CDR3 nucleotides are TGTGCCAGCAGCTTGGAGGAATACAATGAGCAGTTCCTC.

The rearrangement links TRBV3-1 to TRBJ2-3; no firm D call. Germline lookup yields CDR1 LGHDT and CDR2 YNNKEL (reference sequence). This CDR3 is built from 14 residues. Trimming removed 4 bases at V and 4 bases at J, with 12 bases between. The CDR3 protein is CASSPPTNPDTQYF. In DNA form, the CDR3 reads TGTGCCAGCAGCCCCCCTACGAATCCAGATACGCAGTATTTT.

In this sample, this clonotype turned up a few times. The chain combines TRBV29-1 with TRBJ2-3; D ambiguous. This CDR3 has 13 amino acids. CDR1 is SQVTM and CDR2 is ANQGSEA in the germline V gene. V lost 5 bases and J 4 bases, leaving 13 bases between the germline ends. CDR3 sequence (DNA): TGCAGCGTTAGGGCCCCGAAACCAGATACGCAGTATTTT. It is translated as CSVRAPKPDTQYF.

The table lists this clonotype with a count of one. One end of the junction fails to match germline, which may point to a read error. The chain recombines TRBV12-3 or TRBV12-4 with TRBJ2-3; the D gene could be TRBD1 or TRBD2 (6 bases each). This CDR3 is 14 amino acids long. The CDR3: CASGYRGRSDTQYF. The CDR3 bases are TGTGCCAGTGGTTACCGGGGGCGATCAGATACGCAATATTTT.

The gene calls are TRBV28 and TRBJ2-3, with 8 bases lining up with TRBD2. The CDR3 runs to 17 residues. Unmatched junction bases numbered 9, after V lost 3 bases and J lost 1 base. Germline assignment: CDR1 MDHEN and CDR2 SYDVKM. CDR3: CASSFLELAVGTDTQYF. The CDR3 DNA follows: TGTGCCAGCAGTTTCCTAGAACTAGCGGTCGGCACAGATACGCAGTATTTT. Complete variable domain (other parts from reference TRBV28 and TRBJ2-3): DVKVTQSSRYLVKRTGEKVFLECVQDMDHENMFWYRQDPGLGLRLIYFSYDVKMKEKGDIPEGYSVSREKKERFSLILESASTNQTSMYLCASSFLELAVGTDTQYFGPGTRLTVL.